A selection of T cell receptor beta chains follows, all from one sample in a study of early T cells in non-severe SARS-CoV-2 infection. MiXCR, run by TCRdb on the 5' RACE reads, gives a single entry per CDR3 protein. The sample yields fewer than 30,000 distinct CDR3 sequences, around 4.4% seen once. Material: whole blood. The receptors stem from an adult who was a healthcare worker with PCR-confirmed SARS-CoV-2 infection or an uninfected control (not recorded which). Both conserved end residues are part of each CDR3. The D gene is left open where the match is weak. The size field is filled for only some rows; it gives once, few, many or a size class.

CDR3,DNA,size,J,D,V
CSAGRLADSTDTQYF,TGCAGTGCTGGCAGACTAGCGGATAGCACAGATACGCAGTATTTT,many,TRBJ2-3,TRBD2,TRBV20-1
CASSLDGVSYEQYF,TGTGCCAGCAGCTTAGATGGAGTCTCCTACGAGCAGTACTTC,many,TRBJ2-7,NA,TRBV7-3
CASSIDRGYEQYF,TGTGCCAGTAGTATAGACAGGGGATACGAGCAGTACTTC,NA,TRBJ2-7,NA,TRBV19
CASSLRGTVNTEAFF,TGTGCCAGCAGTTTGAGGGGCACAGTGAACACTGAAGCTTTCTTT,many,TRBJ1-1,NA,TRBV28
CASSLVGTYGYTF,TGTGCCAGCAGCTTAGTCGGGACCTATGGCTACACCTTC,medium-sized,TRBJ1-2,NA,TRBV11-1
CASSTRGDDEKLFF,TGCGCCAGCAGCACGCGGGGGGACGATGAAAAACTGTTTTTT,many,TRBJ1-4,NA,TRBV5-1
CASRGLAGHNEQFF,TGCGCCAGCAGGGGACTAGCGGGTCACAATGAGCAGTTCTTC,NA,TRBJ2-1,TRBD2,TRBV4-1
CASSLNPGRGETQYF,TGTGCCAGCAGCCTAAACCCCGGACGCGGGGAGACCCAGTACTTC,many,TRBJ2-5,NA,TRBV7-2
CASSLDARGVGYEQYF,TGTGCCAGCAGCTTAGATGCGAGGGGAGTAGGATACGAGCAGTACTTC,many,TRBJ2-7,NA,TRBV11-2
CASSYERRVTEAFF,TGTGCCAGCAGTTACGAAAGGAGAGTGACTGAAGCTTTCTTT,few,TRBJ1-1,NA,TRBV6-2/TRBV6-3
CASISGGGKDTQYF,TGTGCCAGCATTAGCGGGGGGGGCAAAGATACGCAGTATTTT,many,TRBJ2-3,TRBD2,TRBV6-6
CASRGGDTQYF,TGTGCCAGCAGAGGGGGAGATACGCAGTATTTT,few,TRBJ2-3,NA,TRBV11-2
CASSFGYRGEVDEQFF,TGTGCCAGCAGCTTTGGGTACAGGGGAGAGGTAGATGAGCAGTTCTTC,many,TRBJ2-1,TRBD1,TRBV5-5
CASSLLLAENTGELFF,TGTGCCAGCAGCTTGTTACTAGCGGAAAACACCGGGGAGCTGTTTTTT,medium-sized,TRBJ2-2,TRBD2,TRBV5-6
CASSLPDPRNTIYF,TGTGCCAGCAGTCTCCCAGACCCCAGAAACACCATATATTTT,NA,TRBJ1-3,NA,TRBV3-1
CASSQESASAGRTDTQYF,TGCGCCAGCAGCCAAGAGTCCGCCTCCGCCGGTCGCACAGATACGCAGTATTTT,many,TRBJ2-3,NA,TRBV4-1
CASSLTAYSNQPQHF,TGTGCCAGTAGTCTTACGGCTTATAGCAATCAGCCCCAGCATTTT,many,TRBJ1-5,NA,TRBV19
CASSLGSSSTDTQYF,TGTGCCAGCAGTCTGGGCTCGTCTAGCACAGATACGCAGTATTTT,many,TRBJ2-3,NA,TRBV4-2
CSVRNYEQYF,TGCAGCGTTAGAAACTACGAGCAGTACTTC,NA,TRBJ2-7,NA,TRBV29-1
CASSVGSKRDYTDTQYF,TGTGCCAGCAGCGTAGGGTCGAAACGGGATTACACAGATACGCAGTATTTT,many,TRBJ2-3,NA,TRBV9
CASSLAGRETQYF,TGTGCCAGCAGCTTGGCAGGGCGAGAGACCCAGTACTTC,many,TRBJ2-5,NA,TRBV11-2
CASSPRDSGAAKAFF,TGTGCCAGCTCACCAAGGGACTCAGGGGCAGCAAAAGCTTTCTTT,few,TRBJ1-1,NA,TRBV18
CASSYPPWGTQNTGEQYF,TGTGCCAGCAGTTATCCACCCTGGGGAACACAGAACACGGGGGAGCAGTACTTC,NA,TRBJ2-7,NA,TRBV28
CASSLNPTYEQYF,TGTGCCAGCAGCTTAAACCCCACCTACGAGCAGTACTTC,few,TRBJ2-7,NA,TRBV11-2
CASSPPYRFPAADTQYF,TGTGCCAGCAGCCCTCCATACAGATTTCCGGCGGCAGATACGCAGTATTTT,few,TRBJ2-3,NA,TRBV7-9
CASSQDAYEQYF,TGTGCCAGCAGCCAAGATGCCTACGAGCAGTACTTC,many,TRBJ2-7,NA,TRBV4-2
CASTNSNEQFF,TGTGCCAGCACCAACAGCAATGAGCAGTTCTTC,medium-sized,TRBJ2-1,NA,TRBV6-2/TRBV6-3
CASSQVVDMTHNEQFF,TGTGCCAGCAGCCAAGTTGTGGACATGACTCACAATGAGCAGTTCTTC,many,TRBJ2-1,NA,TRBV14
CASGTHRGQVFQPQHF,TGTGCTAGTGGCACCCACAGGGGGCAAGTGTTTCAGCCCCAGCATTTT,NA,TRBJ1-5,TRBD1,TRBV12-5
CASSPAPPSNEQYF,TGTGCCAGCAGTCCTGCTCCCCCATCAAACGAGCAGTACTTC,NA,TRBJ2-7,NA,TRBV27
CASTPPQRDYSYNEQFF,TGTGCCAGCACCCCACCCCAGCGGGACTACTCCTACAATGAGCAGTTCTTC,medium-sized,TRBJ2-1,TRBD2,TRBV7-3
CSVWDREVDEQYF,TGCAGCGTTTGGGACAGGGAGGTGGACGAGCAGTACTTC,few,TRBJ2-7,TRBD1,TRBV29-1
CAWGPRGTGNGELFF,TGTGCCTGGGGCCCCCGGGGGACAGGGAACGGGGAGCTGTTTTTT,few,TRBJ2-2,TRBD1,TRBV30
CASSLAGWGEQFF,TGTGCCAGCAGTTTAGCGGGATGGGGTGAGCAGTTCTTC,many,TRBJ2-1,NA,TRBV12-3/TRBV12-4
CSVDGNGPYEQYF,TGCAGCGTTGACGGAAATGGTCCTTACGAGCAGTACTTC,NA,TRBJ2-7,NA,TRBV29-1
CASSLAQRGSTDTQYF,TGCGCCAGCAGCTTGGCCCAGCGGGGAAGCACAGATACGCAGTATTTT,many,TRBJ2-3,TRBD2,TRBV5-1
CASSLINYGGVTGELFF,TGTGCCAGCAGCTTAATAAACTACGGGGGTGTCACCGGGGAGCTGTTTTTT,few,TRBJ2-2,NA,TRBV11-2
CASSQDWTGGRGTGELFF,TGCGCCAGCAGCCAAGACTGGACAGGGGGCCGTGGCACCGGGGAGCTGTTTTTT,many,TRBJ2-2,TRBD1,TRBV4-1